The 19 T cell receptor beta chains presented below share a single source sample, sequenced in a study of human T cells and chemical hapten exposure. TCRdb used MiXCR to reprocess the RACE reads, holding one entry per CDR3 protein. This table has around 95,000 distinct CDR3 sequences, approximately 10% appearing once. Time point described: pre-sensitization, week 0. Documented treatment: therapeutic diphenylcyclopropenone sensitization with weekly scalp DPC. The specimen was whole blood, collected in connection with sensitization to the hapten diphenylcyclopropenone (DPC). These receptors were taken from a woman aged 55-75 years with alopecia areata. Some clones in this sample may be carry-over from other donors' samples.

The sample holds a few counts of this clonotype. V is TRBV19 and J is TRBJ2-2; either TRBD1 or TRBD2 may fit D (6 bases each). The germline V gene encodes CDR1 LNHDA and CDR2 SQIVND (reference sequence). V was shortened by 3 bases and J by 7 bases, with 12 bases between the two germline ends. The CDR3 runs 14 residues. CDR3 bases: TGTGCCAGTAGTATTAGGGGGGAAAACGGGGAGCTGTTTTTT. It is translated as CASSIRGENGELFF.

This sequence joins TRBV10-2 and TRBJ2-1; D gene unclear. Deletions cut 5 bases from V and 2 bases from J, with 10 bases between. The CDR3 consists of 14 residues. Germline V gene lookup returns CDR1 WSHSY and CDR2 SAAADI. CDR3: CASSLTRTYNEQFF. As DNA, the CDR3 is TGCGCCAGCAGTCTGACACGAACCTACAATGAGCAGTTCTTC.

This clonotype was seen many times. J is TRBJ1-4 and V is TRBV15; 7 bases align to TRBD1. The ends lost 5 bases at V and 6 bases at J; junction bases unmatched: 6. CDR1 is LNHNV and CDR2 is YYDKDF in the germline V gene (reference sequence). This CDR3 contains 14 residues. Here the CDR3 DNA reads TGTGCCACCAGCGCACAGGGGTATGATGAAAAACTGTTTTTT. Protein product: CATSAQGYDEKLFF. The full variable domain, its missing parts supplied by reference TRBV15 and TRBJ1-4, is DAMVIQNPRYQVTQFGKPVTLSCSQTLNHNVMYWYQQKSSQAPKLLFHYYDKDFNNEADTPDNFQSRRPNTSFCFLDIRSPGLGDTAMYLCATSAQGYDEKLFFGSGTQLSVL.

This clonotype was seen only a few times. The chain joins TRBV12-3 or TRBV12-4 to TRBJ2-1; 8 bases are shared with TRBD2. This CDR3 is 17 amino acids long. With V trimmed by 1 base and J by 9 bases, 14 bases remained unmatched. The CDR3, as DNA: TGTGCCAGCAGTTTAGGGTCGGGCGGGGGGACGACAACTGAGCAGTTCTTC. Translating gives CASSLGSGGGTTTEQFF.

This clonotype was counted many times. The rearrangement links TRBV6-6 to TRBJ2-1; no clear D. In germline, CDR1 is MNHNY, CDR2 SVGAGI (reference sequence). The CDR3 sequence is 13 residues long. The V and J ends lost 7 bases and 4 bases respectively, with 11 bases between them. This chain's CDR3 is CASTSIGYNEQFF. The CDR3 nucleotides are TGTGCCAGCACTTCCATTGGGTACAATGAGCAGTTCTTC.

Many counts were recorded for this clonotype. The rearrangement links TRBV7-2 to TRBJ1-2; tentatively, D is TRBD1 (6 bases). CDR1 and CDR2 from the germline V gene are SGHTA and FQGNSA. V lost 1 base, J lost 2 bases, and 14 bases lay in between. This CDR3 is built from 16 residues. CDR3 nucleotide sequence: TGTGCCAGCAGCTTAGTAGGGGGGACCGCCAACTATGGCTACACCTTC. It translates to CASSLVGGTANYGYTF.

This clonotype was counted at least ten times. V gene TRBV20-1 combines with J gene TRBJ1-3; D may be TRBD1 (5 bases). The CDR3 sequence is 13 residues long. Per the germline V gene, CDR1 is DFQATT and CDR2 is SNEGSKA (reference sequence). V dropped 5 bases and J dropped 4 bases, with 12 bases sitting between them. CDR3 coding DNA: TGCAGTGCTCGACAGAACCTAGGAAACACCATATATTTT. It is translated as CSARQNLGNTIYF.

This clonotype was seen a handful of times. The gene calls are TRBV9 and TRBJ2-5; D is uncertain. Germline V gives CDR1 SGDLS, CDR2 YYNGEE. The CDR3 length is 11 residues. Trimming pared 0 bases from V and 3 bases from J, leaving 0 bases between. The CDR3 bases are TGTGCCAGCAGCGTAGAAGAGACCCAGTACTTC. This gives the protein CASSVEETQYF.

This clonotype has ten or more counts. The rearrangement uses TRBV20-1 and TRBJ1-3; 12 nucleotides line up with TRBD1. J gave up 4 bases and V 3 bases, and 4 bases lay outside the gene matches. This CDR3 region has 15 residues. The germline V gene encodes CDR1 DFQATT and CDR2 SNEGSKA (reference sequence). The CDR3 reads CSASGTGGRGNTIYF. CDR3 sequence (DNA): TGCAGTGCTAGCGGGACAGGGGGCAGAGGAAACACCATATATTTT.

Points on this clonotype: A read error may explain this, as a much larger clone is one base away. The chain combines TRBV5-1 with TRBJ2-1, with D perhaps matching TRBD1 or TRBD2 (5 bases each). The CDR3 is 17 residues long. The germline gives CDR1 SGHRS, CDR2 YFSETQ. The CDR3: CVSSPDGAAYTYNEQFF. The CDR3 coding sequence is TGCGTCAGCAGCCCGGACGGGGCTGCGTATACCTACAATGAGCAGTTCTTC.

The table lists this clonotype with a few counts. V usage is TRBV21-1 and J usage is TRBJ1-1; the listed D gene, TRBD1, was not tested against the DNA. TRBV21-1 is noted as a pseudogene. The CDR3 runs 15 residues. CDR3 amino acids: CASTHGGGGSTEAFF. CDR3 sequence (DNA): TGTGCCAGCACCCATGGGGGGGGCGGGAGCACTGAAGCTTTCTTT.

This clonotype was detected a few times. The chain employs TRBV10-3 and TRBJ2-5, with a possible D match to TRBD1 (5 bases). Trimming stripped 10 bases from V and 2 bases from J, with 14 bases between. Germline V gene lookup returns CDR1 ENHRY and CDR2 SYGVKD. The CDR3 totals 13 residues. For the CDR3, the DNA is TGTGCCACAAGTTCCCGACAGCAAGAGACCCAGTACTTC. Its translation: CATSSRQQETQYF.

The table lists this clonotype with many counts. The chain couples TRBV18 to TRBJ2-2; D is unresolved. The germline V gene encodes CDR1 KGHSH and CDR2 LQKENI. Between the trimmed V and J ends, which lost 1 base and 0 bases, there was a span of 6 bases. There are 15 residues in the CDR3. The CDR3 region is CASSPLGANTGELFF. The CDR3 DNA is TGTGCCAGCTCACCACTCGGCGCGAACACCGGGGAGCTGTTTTTT.

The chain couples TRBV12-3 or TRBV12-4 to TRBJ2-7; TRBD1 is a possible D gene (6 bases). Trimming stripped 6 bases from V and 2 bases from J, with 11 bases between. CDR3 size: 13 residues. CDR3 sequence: CASRGPGAYEQYF. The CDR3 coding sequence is TGTGCCAGCAGAGGACCAGGGGCCTACGAGCAGTACTTC.

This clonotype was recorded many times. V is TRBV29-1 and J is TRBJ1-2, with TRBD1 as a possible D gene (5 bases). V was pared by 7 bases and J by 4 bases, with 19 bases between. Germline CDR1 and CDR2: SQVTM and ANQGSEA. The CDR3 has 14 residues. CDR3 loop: CSAILGGTSYGYTF. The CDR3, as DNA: TGCAGCGCCATTCTTGGGGGGACCTCCTATGGCTACACCTTC.

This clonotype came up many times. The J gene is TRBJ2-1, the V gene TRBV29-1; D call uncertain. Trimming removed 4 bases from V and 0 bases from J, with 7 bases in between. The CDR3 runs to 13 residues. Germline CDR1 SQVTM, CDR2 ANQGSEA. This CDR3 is CSVARSSYNEQFF. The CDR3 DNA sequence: TGCAGCGTTGCCAGGAGCTCCTACAATGAGCAGTTCTTC.

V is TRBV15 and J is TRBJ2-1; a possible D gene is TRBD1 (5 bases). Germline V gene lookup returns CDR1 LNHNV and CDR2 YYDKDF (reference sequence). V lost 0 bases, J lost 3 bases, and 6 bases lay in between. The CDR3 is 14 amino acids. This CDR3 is CATSRDRDYNEQFF. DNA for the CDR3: TGTGCCACCAGCAGAGACAGGGACTACAATGAGCAGTTCTTC.

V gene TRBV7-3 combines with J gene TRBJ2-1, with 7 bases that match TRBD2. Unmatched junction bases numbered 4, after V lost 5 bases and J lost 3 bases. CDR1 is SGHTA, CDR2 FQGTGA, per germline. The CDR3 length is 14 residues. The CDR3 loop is CASSPGLNYNEQFF. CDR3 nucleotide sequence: TGTGCCAGCAGCCCGGGACTAAACTACAATGAGCAGTTCTTC. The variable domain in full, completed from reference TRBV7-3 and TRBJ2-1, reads GAGVSQTPSNKVTEKGKYVELRCDPISGHTALYWYRQSLGQGPEFLIYFQGTGAADDSGLPNDRFFAVRPEGSVSTLKIQRTERGDSAVYLCASSPGLNYNEQFFGPGTRLTVL.

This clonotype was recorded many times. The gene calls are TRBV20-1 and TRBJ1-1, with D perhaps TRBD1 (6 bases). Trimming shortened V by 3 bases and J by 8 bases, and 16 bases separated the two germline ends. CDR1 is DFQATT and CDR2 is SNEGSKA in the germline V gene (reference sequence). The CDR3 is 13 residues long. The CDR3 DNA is TGCAGTGCTAGCGGGGGGCCGACAACAGAAGCTTTCTTT. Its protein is CSASGGPTTEAFF.